This T cell receptor (beta chain) stems from a study of Ad26.COV2.S vaccination and SARS-CoV-2 variants. Assay: immunoSEQ multiplex PCR; the TCRdb copy retains only in-frame clones and omits some. Seen here are about 390,000 clones, more than 85% observed once, and the top ten hold 3.5%. Regarding treatment: roughly 20 received Ad26.COV2.S at low or high dose, single or two shots; several received placebo; per-sample allocation not given. After the first vaccine or placebo injection, samples were drawn on day 63. Notes on the study in general: Higher spike-specific TCR breadth was found in vaccine recipients than in placebo recipients.

This clone was seen a single time. Its antigen is currently unknown. The sample here was peripheral blood, taken in a trial of Ad26.COV2.S vaccine versus placebo. The TCR originated in a person aged 18-60 years who received the Ad26.COV2.S COVID-19 vaccine or a placebo.

CDR3 amino acids: CASSQDLAGSTDTQYF. CDR3 bases: TGTGCCAGCAGCCAAGATCTAGCGGGGAGCACAGATACGCAGTATTTT. The rearrangement uses TRBV14 and TRBJ2-3; 9 bases agree with TRBD2. The V gene end was trimmed by 0 bases and the J gene end by 0 bases; junction bases not matched to a gene: 1. In germline, CDR1 is SGHDN, CDR2 FVKESK. The CDR3 totals 16 residues. Using reference TRBV14 and TRBJ2-3 for the parts outside the CDR3, the full variable domain is EAGVTQFPSHSVIEKGQTVTLRCDPISGHDNLYWYRRVMGKEIKFLLHFVKESKQDESGMPNNRFLAERTGGTYSTLKVQPAELEDSGVYFCASSQDLAGSTDTQYFGPGTRLTVL.